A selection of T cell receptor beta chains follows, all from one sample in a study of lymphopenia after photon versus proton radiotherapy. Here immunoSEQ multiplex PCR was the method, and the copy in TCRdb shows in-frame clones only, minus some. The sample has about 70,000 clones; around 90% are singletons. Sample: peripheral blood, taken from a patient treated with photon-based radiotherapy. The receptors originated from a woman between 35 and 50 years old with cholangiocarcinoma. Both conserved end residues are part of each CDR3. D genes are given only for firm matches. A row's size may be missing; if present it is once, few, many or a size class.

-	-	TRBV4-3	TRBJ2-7	TGCGCCAGCAGCAAAAGGACTCTCGGTCATGGGGCGGAGCAGTACTTC	CASSKRTLGHGAEQYF
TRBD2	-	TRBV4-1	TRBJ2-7	TGCGCCAGCAGCCAAGCCGCGGGGGAAAACTACGAGCAGTACTTC	CASSQAAGENYEQYF
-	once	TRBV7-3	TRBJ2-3	TGTGCCAGCAGCTTAAGCGGTCCGGATACGCAGTATTTT	CASSLSGPDTQYF
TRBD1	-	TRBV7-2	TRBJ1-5	TGTGCCAGCAGCTTAGAGTCGGGACAGGGGCCTAGCAATCAGCCCCAGCATTTT	CASSLESGQGPSNQPQHF
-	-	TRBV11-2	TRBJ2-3	TGTGCCAGCAGCTTAATCTCGGCCCAAGGAAGGGACACGCAGTATTTT	CASSLISAQGRDTQYF
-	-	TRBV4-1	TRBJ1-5	TGCGCCAGCAGCCACGGGGAGTCGCAGCCCCAGCATTTT	CASSHGESQPQHF
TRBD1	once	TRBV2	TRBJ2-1	TGTGCCAGCACCCTAGAGGAGACAGGGTCGGTCAATGAGCAGTTCTTC	CASTLEETGSVNEQFF
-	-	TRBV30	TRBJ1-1	TGTGCCTGGGGTAATATGGACACTGAAGCTTTCTTT	CAWGNMDTEAFF
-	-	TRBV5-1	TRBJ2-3	TGCGCCAGCAGCAACAGCGGAGGCACAGATACGCAGTATTTT	CASSNSGGTDTQYF
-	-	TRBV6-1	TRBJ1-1	TGTGCCAGCAGTGATGGCACCCTGGGGAACACTGAAGCTTTCTTT	CASSDGTLGNTEAFF
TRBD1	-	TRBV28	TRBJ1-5	TGTGCCAGCAGTTCGGGACAGGGTCATCAGCCCCAGCATTTT	CASSSGQGHQPQHF
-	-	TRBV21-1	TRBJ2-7	TGTGCCAGCAGCAAGCTTGGACGGATAAACCCTTTCTACGAGCAGTACTTC	CASSKLGRINPFYEQYF
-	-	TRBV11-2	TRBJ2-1	TGTGCCAGCAGCCCCCTTGGGTCCTACAATGAGCAGTTCTTC	CASSPLGSYNEQFF
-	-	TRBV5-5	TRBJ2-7	TGTGCCAGCAGCTCCCGGGGAGTTTCCTACGAGCAGTACTTC	CASSSRGVSYEQYF
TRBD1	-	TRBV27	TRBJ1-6	TGTGCCAGCAGTGACAGGGGATCACCCCTCCACTTT	CASSDRGSPLHF
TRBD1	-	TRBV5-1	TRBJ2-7	TGCGCCAGCAGTTCCGGGACAGGAACCTACGAGCAGTACTTC	CASSSGTGTYEQYF
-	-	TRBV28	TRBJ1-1	TGTGCCAGCGTCTACTCGGACCTAATGAACACTGAAGCTTTCTTT	CASVYSDLMNTEAFF
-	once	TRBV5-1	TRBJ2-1	TGCGCCAGCAGTGGCCCGAACTCTAATGAGCAGTTCTTC	CASSGPNSNEQFF
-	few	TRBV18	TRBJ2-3	TGTGCCAGCTCACCACCTAGCACAGATACGCAGTATTTT	CASSPPSTDTQYF
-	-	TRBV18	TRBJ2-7	TGTGCCAGCTCACCTTTAAACGGGGCCGAGCAGTACTTC	CASSPLNGAEQYF
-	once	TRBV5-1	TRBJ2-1	TGCGCCAGCAGCTTAAACGAGAACAATGAGCAGTTCTTC	CASSLNENNEQFF
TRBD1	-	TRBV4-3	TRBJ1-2	TGCGCCAGCAGCCAAGATCAGGGGGCATTGGATGGCTACACCTTC	CASSQDQGALDGYTF
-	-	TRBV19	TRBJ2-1	TGTGCCAGTAGTGAGGCAGGGCCCTACAATGAGCAGTTCTTC	CASSEAGPYNEQFF
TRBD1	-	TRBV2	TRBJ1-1	TGTGCCAGCAGCTGGGACAGGGGAGCTTTCTTT	CASSWDRGAFF
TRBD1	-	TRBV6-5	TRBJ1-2	TGTGCCAGCAGGCCCCAGGGGGCATCGTATCATGGCTACACCTTC	CASRPQGASYHGYTF
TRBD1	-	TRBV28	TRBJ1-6	TGTGCCAGCAGCTCGACAGGGAGGTCCTATAATTCACCCCTCCACTTT	CASSSTGRSYNSPLHF
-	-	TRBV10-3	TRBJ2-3	TGTGCCATCAGAGACATGGATACGCAGTATTTT	CAIRDMDTQYF
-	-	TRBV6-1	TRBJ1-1	TGTGCCAGCAGATCCCCGCAGGGGACCCGCGAGGCTTTCTTT	CASRSPQGTREAFF
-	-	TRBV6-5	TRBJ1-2	TGTGCCAGCAGGTCAGGAGTGTATGGCTACACCTTC	CASRSGVYGYTF
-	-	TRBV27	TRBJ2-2	TGTGCCGGAGGAGCGGAGAACGGGGAGCTGTTTTTT	CAGGAENGELFF
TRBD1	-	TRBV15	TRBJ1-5	TGTGCCACCAGCAGAGATGGGCAGGGGGTCAATCAGCCCCAGCATTTT	CATSRDGQGVNQPQHF
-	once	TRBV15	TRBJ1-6	TGTGCCACCAGCAGAGATGGCCAGAGGAATTCACCCCTCCACTTT	CATSRDGQRNSPLHF
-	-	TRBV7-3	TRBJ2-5	TGTGCCAGCAGCCCTAACCGGGATGTCGGGACCCAGTACTTC	CASSPNRDVGTQYF
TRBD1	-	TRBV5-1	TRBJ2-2	TGCGCCAGCAGCTTCCGGGACAGGAACACCGGGGAGCTGTTTTTT	CASSFRDRNTGELFF
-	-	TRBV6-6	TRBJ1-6	TGTGCCAGCAGTTCGGACAGCTCTAATTCACCCCTCCACTTT	CASSSDSSNSPLHF
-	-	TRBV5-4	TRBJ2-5	TGTGCCAGCAGCTTGTTGGGGCAAGGGGAAGAGACCCAGTACTTC	CASSLLGQGEETQYF
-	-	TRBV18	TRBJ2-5	TGTGCCAGCTCACCTAAAGAGACCCAGTACTTC	CASSPKETQYF
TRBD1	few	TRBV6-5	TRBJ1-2	TGTGCCAGCAGTTACGCAGGGGGCGCAGGGGGCTACACCTTC	CASSYAGGAGGYTF
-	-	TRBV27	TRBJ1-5	TGTGCCAGCAGTTTAGGTGGGGGTCAGCCCCAGCATTTT	CASSLGGGQPQHF
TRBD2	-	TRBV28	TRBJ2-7	TGTGCCAGCAGTTCGCCCGGGACTAGCGGGAGGGCCGGGAAGTACGAGCAGTACTTC	CASSSPGTSGRAGKYEQYF
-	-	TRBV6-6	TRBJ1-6	TGTGCCAGCAGCAGGACAGCCAATAATTCACCCCTCCACTTT	CASSRTANNSPLHF
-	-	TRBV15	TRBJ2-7	TGTGCCACCAGCAGAGATTTAGGAGGGCTCGACGAGCAGTACTTC	CATSRDLGGLDEQYF
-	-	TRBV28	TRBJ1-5	TGTGCCAGCAGTTTACCCGACAACAGCAATCAGCCCCAGCATTTT	CASSLPDNSNQPQHF
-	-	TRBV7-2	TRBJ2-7	TGTGCCAGCAGCTCATTGGGTCTCTCCTACGAGCAGTACTTC	CASSSLGLSYEQYF
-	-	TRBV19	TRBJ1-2	TGTGCCAGTAAGAGGGGACAAAACTATGGCTACACCTTC	CASKRGQNYGYTF
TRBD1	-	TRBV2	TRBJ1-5	TGTGCCAGCAGGGGTGGGACAGGGAATCAGCCCCAGCATTTT	CASRGGTGNQPQHF
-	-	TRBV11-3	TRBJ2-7	TGTGCCAGCAGCTCCCGGGAAAACGAGCAGTACTTC	CASSSRENEQYF
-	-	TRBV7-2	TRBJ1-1	TGTGCCAGCAGCTTACAAGCGTCATACAACACTGAAGCTTTCTTT	CASSLQASYNTEAFF
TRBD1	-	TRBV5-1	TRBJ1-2	TGCGCCAGCAGCTCCACGACAGGGCCGAAAGGCTACACCTTC	CASSSTTGPKGYTF
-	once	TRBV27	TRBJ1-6	TGTGCCAGCAGGATTGAGCCCTATAATTCACCCCTCCACTTT	CASRIEPYNSPLHF
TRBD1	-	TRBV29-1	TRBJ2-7	TGCAGCGTTTCCGGACAGGGAAGCTCCTACGAGCAGTACTTC	CSVSGQGSSYEQYF
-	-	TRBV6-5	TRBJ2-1	TGTGCCAGCAGTTTTAGCGAATACTACAATGAGCAGTTCTTC	CASSFSEYYNEQFF